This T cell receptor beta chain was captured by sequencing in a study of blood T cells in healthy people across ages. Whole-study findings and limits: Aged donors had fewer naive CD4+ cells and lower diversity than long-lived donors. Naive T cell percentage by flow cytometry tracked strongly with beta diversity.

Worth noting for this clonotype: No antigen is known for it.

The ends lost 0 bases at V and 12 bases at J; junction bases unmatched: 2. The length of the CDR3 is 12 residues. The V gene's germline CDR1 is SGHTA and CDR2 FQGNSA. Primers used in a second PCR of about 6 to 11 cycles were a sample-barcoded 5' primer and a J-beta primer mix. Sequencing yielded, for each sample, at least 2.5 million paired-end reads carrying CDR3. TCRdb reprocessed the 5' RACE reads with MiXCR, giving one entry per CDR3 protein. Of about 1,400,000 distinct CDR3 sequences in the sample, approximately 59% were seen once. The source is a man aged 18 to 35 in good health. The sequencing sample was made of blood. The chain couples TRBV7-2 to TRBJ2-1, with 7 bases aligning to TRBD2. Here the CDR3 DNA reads TGTGCCAGCAGCTTAGCAGTAGCGGGGCAGTTCTTC. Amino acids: CASSLAVAGQFF.